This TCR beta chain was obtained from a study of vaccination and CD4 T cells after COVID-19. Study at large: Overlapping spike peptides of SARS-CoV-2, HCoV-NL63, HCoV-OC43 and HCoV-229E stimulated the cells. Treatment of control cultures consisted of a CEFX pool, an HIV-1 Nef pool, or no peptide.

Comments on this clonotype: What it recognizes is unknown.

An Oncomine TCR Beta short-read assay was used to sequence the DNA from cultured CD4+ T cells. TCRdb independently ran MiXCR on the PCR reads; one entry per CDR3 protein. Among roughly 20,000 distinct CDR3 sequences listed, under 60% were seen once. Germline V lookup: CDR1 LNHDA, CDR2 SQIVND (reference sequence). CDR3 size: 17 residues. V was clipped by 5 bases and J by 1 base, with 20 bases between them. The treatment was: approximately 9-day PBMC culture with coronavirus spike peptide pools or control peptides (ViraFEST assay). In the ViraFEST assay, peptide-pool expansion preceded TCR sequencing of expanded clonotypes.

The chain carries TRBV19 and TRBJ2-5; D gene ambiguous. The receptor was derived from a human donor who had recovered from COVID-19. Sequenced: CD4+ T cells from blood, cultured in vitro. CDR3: CASSFRSDGGPQETQYF. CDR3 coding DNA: TGTGCCAGTAGTTTCCGCTCGGACGGTGGCCCCCAAGAGACCCAGTACTTC.